The present T cell receptor beta chain was sequenced within a study of blood T cells in healthy people across ages. Through a sample-barcoded 5' primer and a J-beta primer mix, a second PCR was run for about 6 to 11 cycles. Each cDNA molecule was tagged by a template-switch adaptor that had 12 random nucleotides. TCRdb re-called the 5' RACE reads with MiXCR, one entry per CDR3 protein. The sample lists about 1.6 million distinct CDR3 sequences; about 35% were seen once. This clonotype was seen a single time. This CDR3 has 13 amino acids. Trimming at V came to 8 bases and at J to 4 bases, leaving 7 bases not matched to a gene. The V gene's germline CDR1 is MDHEN and CDR2 SYDVKM. The sample providers were healthy Caucasian people from Russia, aged about 6 to 100.

This clonotype was sampled from a woman younger than 45 in good health. Sequenced input: blood. This rearrangement joins TRBV28 to TRBJ1-2; the match to TRBD1 covers 7 bases. The CDR3 coding sequence is TGTGCCAGCCGGGACAGAGACCTCTATGGCTACACCTTC. This codes for CASRDRDLYGYTF.